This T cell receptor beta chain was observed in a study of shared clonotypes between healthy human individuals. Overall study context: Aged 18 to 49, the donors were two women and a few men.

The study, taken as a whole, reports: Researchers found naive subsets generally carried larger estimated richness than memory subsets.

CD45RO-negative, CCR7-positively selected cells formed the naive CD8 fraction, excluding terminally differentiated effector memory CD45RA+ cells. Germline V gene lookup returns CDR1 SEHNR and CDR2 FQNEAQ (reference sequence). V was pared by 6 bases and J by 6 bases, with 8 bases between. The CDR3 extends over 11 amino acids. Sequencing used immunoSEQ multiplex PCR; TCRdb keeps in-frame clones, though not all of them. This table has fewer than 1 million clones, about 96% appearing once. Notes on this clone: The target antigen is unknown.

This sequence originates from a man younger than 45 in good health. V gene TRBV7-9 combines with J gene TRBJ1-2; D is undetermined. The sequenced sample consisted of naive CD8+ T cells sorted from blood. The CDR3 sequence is CASSFKDGYTF. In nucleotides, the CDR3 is TGTGCCAGCAGTTTTAAGGATGGCTACACCTTC.